This TCR beta chain came from a study of T cell clones after liver transplantation. Overall study context: TCRbeta sequencing after a pre-transplant mixed lymphocyte reaction identified graft-donor-reactive clones, later tracked in post-transplant blood. As an antigen-independent comparator, third-party-reactive TCRbeta sequences came from pre-transplant mixed lymphocyte reactions.

Sequenced by immunoSEQ multiplex PCR; TCRdb stores in-frame clones only, minus some. The top ten hold approximately 18% of the sample, which has about 9,100 clones, over 75% seen once. This clone was detected a few times. No antigen is known for it. Whole-study results and caveats: In 5 of 8 subjects, circulating graft-donor-reactive CD4 TCRbeta sequences fell significantly after transplant.

V was pared by 7 bases and J by 4 bases, with 7 bases of the junction left unmatched. Germline CDR1 reads MNHNY; CDR2 reads SVGAGI (reference sequence). CDR3 length equals 14 residues. The clonotype was recovered from a human donor who received a liver transplant. The genes are TRBV6-6 and TRBJ2-3; TRBD1 aligns across 8 bases. Sample: CD8+ T cells from blood, taken before liver transplant. CDR3 region: CASMVGQGADTQYF. In DNA, the CDR3 is TGTGCCAGCATGGTAGGACAGGGAGCAGATACGCAGTATTTT.